Presented here are 14 T cell receptor beta chains from one specimen sequenced in a study of blood T cell repertoires in COVID-19. The table came from immunoSEQ multiplex PCR; TCRdb's copy has only in-frame clones and leaves some out. The table records about 220,000 clones, about 90% of them present only once. The sequenced sample consisted of peripheral blood. These receptors originate from a middle-aged man with active or convalescent COVID-19.

The rearrangement joins TRBV18 to TRBJ2-7; 7 bases match TRBD1. Unmatched junction bases numbered 4, after V lost 0 bases and J lost 5 bases. The CDR3 has 14 residues. Germline values: CDR1 KGHSH, CDR2 LQKENI. The CDR3 DNA reads TGTGCCAGCTCACCACCCGGCAGGGGGAACGAGCAGTACTTC. Its translation: CASSPPGRGNEQYF.

The chain is built from TRBV5-1 and TRBJ2-3; tentatively, D is TRBD1 (5 bases). The germline V and J ends were trimmed by 3 bases and 2 bases, with 13 bases remaining between them. The V gene's germline CDR1 is SGHRS and CDR2 YFSETQ. The CDR3 totals 15 residues. CDR3 amino acids: CASSSFDSNTDTQYF. In DNA form, the CDR3 reads TGCGCCAGCAGCTCATTCGACAGTAACACAGATACGCAGTATTTT. Together with reference TRBV5-1 and TRBJ2-3, the CDR3 gives the full variable domain: KAGVTQTPRYLIKTRGQQVTLSCSPISGHRSVSWYQQTPGQGLQFLFEYFSETQRNKGNFPGRFSGRQFSNSRSEMNVSTLELGDSALYLCASSSFDSNTDTQYFGPGTRLTVL.

The chain recombines TRBV4-1 with TRBJ1-6, with TRBD1 as a possible D gene (5 bases). Trimming cost V 0 bases and J 14 bases, with 11 bases left between them. This CDR3 has 13 amino acids. Per germline, CDR1 MGHRA and CDR2 YSYEKL. This CDR3 reads CASSQDRGWTLHF. DNA of the CDR3: TGCGCCAGCAGCCAAGATAGGGGTTGGACCCTCCACTTT.

This clone has only a few counts. J is TRBJ2-5 and V is TRBV3-1 (or the pseudogene TRBV3-2); the match to TRBD2 covers 9 bases. This CDR3 comprises 19 residues. V dropped 1 base and J dropped 1; count of bases not matched to a gene: 13. Germline V CDR1 and CDR2: LGHDT, YNNKEL (reference sequence). CDR3 nucleotide sequence: TGTGCCAGCAGCCAAGGGGTAGGGCGCGGGGGGGCTTTCCAAGAGACCCAGTACTTC. Translated, it gives CASSQGVGRGGAFQETQYF.

The rearrangement joins TRBV29-1 to TRBJ1-2; 8 positions match TRBD1. Germline values: CDR1 SQVTM, CDR2 ANQGSEA. J was trimmed by 4 bases and V by 4 bases; bases with no gene match: 14. The CDR3 has 16 residues. Here the CDR3 reads CSVARTGTSLSYGYTF. CDR3 coding DNA: TGCAGCGTTGCCCGGACAGGGACAAGTCTTAGCTATGGCTACACCTTC.

The rearrangement links TRBV19 to TRBJ2-5; possibly TRBD1 for D (5 bases). Trimming cost V 6 bases and J 2 bases, with 7 bases left between them. Per the germline V gene, CDR1 is LNHDA and CDR2 is SQIVND (reference sequence). The length of the CDR3 is 12 residues. The CDR3 loop is CASSDRQETQYF. Here the CDR3 DNA reads TGTGCCAGTAGCGACAGACAAGAGACCCAGTACTTC.

The genes are TRBV5-6 and TRBJ1-2, with 7 bases aligning to TRBD1. Germline CDR1 is SGHDT and CDR2 is YYEEEE. The CDR3 is made up of 14 amino acids. The J segment lost 10 bases and the V segment lost 2 bases, leaving 11 bases of the junction unmatched. Here the CDR3 reads CASSLTGDSDPYTF. The DNA of the CDR3 is TGTGCCAGCAGCTTAACAGGGGATTCCGACCCCTACACCTTC.

Many counts were recorded for this clone. The CDR3 DNA follows: TGTGCCAGCAGCTTGCAGGGACTCTATGGCTACACCTTC. Translation: CASSLQGLYGYTF. The chain has TRBV11-1 and TRBJ1-2, with D tentatively TRBD1 (5 bases). Trimming removed 3 bases at V and 4 bases at J, with 9 bases between. This CDR3 has 13 residues. Germline CDR1 SGHAT, CDR2 FQDESV (reference sequence).

This sequence joins TRBV4-1 and TRBJ2-3; 7 nucleotides line up with TRBD2. Germline V gene data show CDR1 as MGHRA and CDR2 as YSYEKL. V lost 3 bases and J lost 10; bases outside the gene matches: 13. The CDR3 contains 15 residues. The CDR3 DNA is TGCGCCAGCAGCCAGGAACGTGGGAGGGCCAGGTCGCAGTATTTT. Residues: CASSQERGRARSQYF.

The rearrangement links TRBV9 to TRBJ2-3; 8 bases agree with TRBD2. Germline assignment: CDR1 SGDLS and CDR2 YYNGEE. V shed 1 base, J shed 6 bases, and the junction held 10 bases outside the gene matches. This CDR3 comprises 16 residues. DNA for the CDR3: TGTGCCAGCAGCGTATATTTCGGGGGGGTGCAGGATACGCAGTATTTT. The encoded protein is CASSVYFGGVQDTQYF.

The V call is TRBV30, the J call TRBJ1-6, with 7 bases lining up with TRBD1. The length of the CDR3 is 20 residues. V lost 0 bases, J lost 0 bases, and 14 bases stayed unmatched. From germline, CDR1 is GTSNPN and CDR2 SVGIG (reference sequence). The CDR3 coding sequence is TGTGCCTGGAGTGTGGCCAGGGGGTTTTCCCGCAGCTCCTATAATTCACCCCTCCACTTT. This codes for CAWSVARGFSRSSYNSPLHF.

The rearrangement joins TRBV27 to TRBJ2-7, with a possible D match to TRBD2 (6 bases). V was cut by 4 bases and J by 6 bases, with 16 bases left in between. The CDR3 runs to 14 residues. CDR1 is MNHEY, CDR2 SMNVEV, per germline (reference sequence). This chain's CDR3 is CASSYQWGDGEQYF. CDR3 sequence (DNA): TGTGCCAGCAGTTACCAGTGGGGGGATGGCGAGCAGTACTTC.

The rearrangement links TRBV11-2 to TRBJ1-1, with D uncertain. Trimming removed 2 bases from V and 4 bases from J, with 8 bases in between. This CDR3 is built from 13 residues. The germline CDR1 and CDR2 sequences are SGHAT and FQNNGV. The CDR3 here is CASSLWGATEAFF. In DNA, the CDR3 is TGTGCCAGCAGCTTATGGGGAGCCACTGAAGCTTTCTTT.

This clone was observed a handful of times. This sequence joins TRBV2 and TRBJ1-5, with a weak D call TRBD1 (5 bases). Germline V gene lookup returns CDR1 SNHLY and CDR2 FYNNEI. Trimming removed 4 bases from V and 1 base from J, with 8 bases in between. CDR3 length equals 14 residues. The CDR3 protein is CASSAQVSNQPQHF. The CDR3 DNA follows: TGTGCCAGCAGTGCACAGGTCAGCAATCAGCCCCAGCATTTT.